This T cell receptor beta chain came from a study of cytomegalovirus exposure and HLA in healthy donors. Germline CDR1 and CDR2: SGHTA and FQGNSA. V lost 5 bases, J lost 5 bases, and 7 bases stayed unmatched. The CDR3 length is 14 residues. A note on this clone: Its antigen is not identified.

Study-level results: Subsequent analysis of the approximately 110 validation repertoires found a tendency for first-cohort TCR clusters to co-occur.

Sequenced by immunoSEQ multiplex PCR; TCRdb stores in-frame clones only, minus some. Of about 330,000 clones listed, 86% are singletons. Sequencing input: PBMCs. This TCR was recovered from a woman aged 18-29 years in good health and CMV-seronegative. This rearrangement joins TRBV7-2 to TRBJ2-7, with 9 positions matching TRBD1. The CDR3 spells CASSQGQGRDEQYF. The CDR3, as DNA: TGTGCCAGCAGCCAGGGACAGGGCAGAGACGAGCAGTACTTC.